The 5 T cell receptor beta chains reported below all come from one sample, sequenced in a study of T cell changes during pregnancy in multiple sclerosis. TCRdb's table, derived via immunoSEQ multiplex PCR, lists solely in-frame clones and lacks some. The profile shows 45,000 to 65,000 clones, approximately 94% of them singletons. This sample comprised CD8+ T cells from peripheral blood mononuclear cells, obtained in the third trimester of pregnancy. Source of these receptors: a female donor with multiple sclerosis, enrolled in a pregnancy study.

The chain recombines TRBV27 with TRBJ1-1; D call uncertain. CDR3 length: 13 residues. Germline assignment: CDR1 MNHEY and CDR2 SMNVEV (reference sequence). Trimming took 6 bases from V and 0 from J, leaving 8 bases between them. CDR3 protein: CASSSGMNTEAFF. For the CDR3, the DNA is TGTGCCAGCAGCTCGGGGATGAACACTGAAGCTTTCTTT.

The chain uses TRBV11-2 and TRBJ2-5; the D gene is possibly TRBD1 (5 bases). The CDR3 loop spans 14 amino acids. V lost 1 base and J lost 5, with 11 bases in between. Germline-derived CDR1 and CDR2 are SGHAT and FQNNGV. The CDR3 region is CASSLVLGQETQYF. CDR3 bases: TGTGCCAGCAGCTTAGTCCTGGGGCAGGAGACCCAGTACTTC.

The chain employs TRBV29-1 and TRBJ2-1; 7 bases fit TRBD2. The CDR3 totals 14 residues. CDR1 is SQVTM and CDR2 is ANQGSEA in the germline V gene. The ends lost 4 bases at V and 7 bases at J; junction bases unmatched: 10. CDR3 loop: CSVGITGAGNEQFF. The CDR3 DNA is TGCAGCGTTGGTATAACGGGAGCGGGAAATGAGCAGTTCTTC.

This chain uses TRBV2 with TRBJ2-3; tentatively, D is TRBD2 (7 bases). The CDR3 has 14 amino acids. Germline CDR1 and CDR2: SNHLY and FYNNEI. Trimming left V 6 bases short and J 4 bases short, with 14 bases between. CDR3 amino acids: CASSFLGGADTQYF. For the CDR3, the DNA is TGTGCCAGCAGCTTCCTAGGGGGGGCAGATACGCAGTATTTT. The full variable domain, its missing parts supplied by reference TRBV2 and TRBJ2-3, is EPEVTQTPSHQVTQMGQEVILRCVPISNHLYFYWYRQILGQKVEFLVSFYNNEISEKSEIFDDQFSVERPDGSNFTLKIRSTKLEDSAMYFCASSFLGGADTQYFGPGTRLTVL.

This chain links TRBV7-9 with TRBJ1-1; D gene ambiguous. Looked up from germline, CDR1 is SEHNR and CDR2 is FQNEAQ (reference sequence). This CDR3 has 14 residues. Trimming left V 5 bases short and J 1 base short, with 11 bases between. The CDR3 nucleotides are TGTGCCAGCAGCCCAAAAGGAGAGAACACTGAAGCTTTCTTT. Amino acids: CASSPKGENTEAFF.